The TCR beta chain under discussion was sequenced for a study of response to subunit inactivated influenza vaccine. A single record per CDR3 protein comes from TCRdb applying MiXCR to the RT-PCR reads. The repertoire includes roughly 500,000 distinct CDR3 sequences, roughly 25% of them detected once, and approximately 3% sits in the top ten. The germline V gene has CDR1 KGHSH and CDR2 LQKENI. Trimming cost V 0 bases and J 6 bases, with 13 bases left between them. This CDR3 has 15 residues. These data are also associated with another study on T cells expressing NK-cell markers. That paper states: 5'RACE template switching with UMIs produced the TCR beta cDNA.

This clonotype was sampled from a man in his forties or fifties who received an inactivated influenza vaccine. V usage is TRBV18 and J usage is TRBJ2-3; D is unclear. The sequenced sample was CD4+ T cells sorted from PBMCs, obtained 12 days after vaccination. Written as DNA, the CDR3 is TGTGCCAGCTCACCACCGACTCCCAACCCCGATACGCAGTATTTT. Translation: CASSPPTPNPDTQYF.